One sample yielded the 5 T cell receptor beta chains listed below, sequenced in a study of blood T cell repertoires in COVID-19. TCRdb's table, derived via immunoSEQ multiplex PCR, lists solely in-frame clones and lacks some. The sample contains fewer than 250,000 clones, approximately 91% of which appear only once. The sequencing input was peripheral blood. These receptors were collected from a woman aged 35 to 49 who had recovered from COVID-19.

The V gene is TRBV5-1, the J gene TRBJ2-2; D unresolved. Between the trimmed V and J ends, which lost 0 bases and 1 base, there was a span of 4 bases. The CDR3 has 14 amino acids. Germline CDR1 is SGHRS and CDR2 is YFSETQ. The CDR3 DNA follows: TGCGCCAGCAGCTTGGCCTGGAACACCGGGGAGCTGTTTTTT. This gives the protein CASSLAWNTGELFF.

The V gene is TRBV6-5, the J gene TRBJ1-5; TRBD1 matches at 8 bases. CDR1 and CDR2 (germline): MNHEY, SVGAGI. The CDR3 is 15 amino acids. J lost 3 bases, V lost 0 bases, and 1 base had no gene match. CDR3 loop: CASSYSTGVNQPQHF. The DNA for the CDR3 is TGTGCCAGCAGTTACTCGACAGGGGTCAATCAGCCCCAGCATTTT.

The V and J genes are TRBV7-9 and TRBJ2-1; 7 bases line up with TRBD1. The ends lost 5 bases at V and 4 bases at J; junction bases unmatched: 8. Per the germline V gene, CDR1 is SEHNR and CDR2 is FQNEAQ (reference sequence). CDR3 length: 15 amino acids. The CDR3 region has the DNA TGTGCCAGCAGCCGTCCCGGGACAGCATACAATGAGCAGTTCTTC. This codes for CASSRPGTAYNEQFF.

This sequence joins TRBV5-1 and TRBJ2-1, with 11 positions matching TRBD2. Germline CDR1 reads SGHRS; CDR2 reads YFSETQ. Trimming took 4 bases from V and 4 from J; bases not matched to a gene: 7. The CDR3 loop spans 16 amino acids. The CDR3 spells CASSKNLAGGYNEQFF. CDR3 in DNA: TGCGCCAGCAGCAAAAACCTAGCGGGAGGTTACAATGAGCAGTTCTTC.

This sequence joins TRBV4-1 and TRBJ2-7, with a tentative D call TRBD2 (6 bases). CDR1 and CDR2 (germline): MGHRA, YSYEKL. CDR3 length: 15 amino acids. The V end was cut by 8 bases, the J end by 7 bases, with 24 bases between. CDR3 sequence (DNA): TGCGCCAGCGGAGGGCTAGATACTGGGAAGGATGAGCAGTACTTC. Its protein product is CASGGLDTGKDEQYF.